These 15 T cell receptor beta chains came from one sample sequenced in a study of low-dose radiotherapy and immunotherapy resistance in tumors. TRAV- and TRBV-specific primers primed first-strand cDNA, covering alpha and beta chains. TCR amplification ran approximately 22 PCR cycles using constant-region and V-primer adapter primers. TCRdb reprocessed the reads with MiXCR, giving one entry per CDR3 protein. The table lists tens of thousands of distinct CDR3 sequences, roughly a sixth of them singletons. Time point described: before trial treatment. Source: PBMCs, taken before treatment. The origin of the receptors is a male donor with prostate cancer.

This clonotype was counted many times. The CDR3 protein is CASSLGTSGGTMQETQYF. CDR3 coding DNA: TGTGCCAGCAGCTTAGGGACTAGCGGGGGGACAATGCAAGAGACCCAGTACTTC. This sequence joins TRBV7-8 and TRBJ2-5, with 14 bases that match TRBD2. V was clipped by 1 base and J by 2 bases; unmatched bases: 6. The CDR3 contains 18 residues. Germline V gives CDR1 SGHVS, CDR2 FQNEAQ.

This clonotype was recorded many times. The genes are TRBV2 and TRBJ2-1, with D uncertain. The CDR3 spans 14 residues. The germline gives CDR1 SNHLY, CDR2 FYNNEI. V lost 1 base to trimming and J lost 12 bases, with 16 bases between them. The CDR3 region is CASSEGVLRGGQFF. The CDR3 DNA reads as TGTGCCAGCAGTGAAGGGGTGTTACGCGGCGGGCAGTTCTTC.

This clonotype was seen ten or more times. The CDR3 DNA reads TGCAGCGCACCGGGACAGGGGCACAATGAGCAGTTCTTC. Translating gives CSAPGQGHNEQFF. V is TRBV20-1 and J is TRBJ2-1; 10 nucleotides align to TRBD1. Germline V CDR1 and CDR2: DFQATT, SNEGSKA (reference sequence). The CDR3 contains 13 residues.

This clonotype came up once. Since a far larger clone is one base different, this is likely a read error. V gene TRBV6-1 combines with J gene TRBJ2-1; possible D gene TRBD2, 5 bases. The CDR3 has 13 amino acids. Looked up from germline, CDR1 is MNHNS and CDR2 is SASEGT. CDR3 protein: CGSSYTRGNEQFF. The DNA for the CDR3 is TGTGGCAGCAGTTACACACGGGGTAATGAGCAGTTCTTC.

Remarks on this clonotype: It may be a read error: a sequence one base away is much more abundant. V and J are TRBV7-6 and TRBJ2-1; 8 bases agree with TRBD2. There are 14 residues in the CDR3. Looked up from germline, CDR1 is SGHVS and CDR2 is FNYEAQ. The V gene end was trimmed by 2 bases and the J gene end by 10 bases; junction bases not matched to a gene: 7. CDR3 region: CASSLNGGVVEQFF. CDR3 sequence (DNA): TGTGCCAGCAGCTTAAACGGGGGGGTTGTCGAGCAGTTCTTC.

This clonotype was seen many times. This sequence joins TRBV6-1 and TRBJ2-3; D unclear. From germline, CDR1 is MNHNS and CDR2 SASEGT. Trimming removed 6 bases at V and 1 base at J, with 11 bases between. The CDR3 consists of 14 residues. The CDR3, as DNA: TGTGCCAGCAGCCCCCTTGAAGGCACAGATACGCAGTATTTT. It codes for CASSPLEGTDTQYF.

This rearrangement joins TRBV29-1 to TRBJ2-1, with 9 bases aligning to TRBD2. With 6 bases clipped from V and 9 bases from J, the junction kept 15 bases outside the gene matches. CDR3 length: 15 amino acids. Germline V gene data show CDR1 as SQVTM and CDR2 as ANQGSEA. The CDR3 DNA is TGCAGCGTCGTGTTGGCGGGAGGGGTATTTGGTGAGCAGTTCTTC. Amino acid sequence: CSVVLAGGVFGEQFF.

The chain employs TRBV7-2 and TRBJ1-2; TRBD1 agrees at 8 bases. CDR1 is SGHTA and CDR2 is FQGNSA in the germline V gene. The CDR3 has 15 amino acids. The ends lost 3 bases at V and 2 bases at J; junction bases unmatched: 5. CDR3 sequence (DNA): TGTGCCAGCAGCTTTTCGGACAGGGTCAACTATGGCTACACCTTC. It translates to CASSFSDRVNYGYTF.

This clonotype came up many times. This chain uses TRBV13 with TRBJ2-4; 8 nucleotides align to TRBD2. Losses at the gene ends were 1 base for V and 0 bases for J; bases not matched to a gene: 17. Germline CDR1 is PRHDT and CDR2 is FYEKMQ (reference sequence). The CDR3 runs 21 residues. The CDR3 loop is CASSLEGLSGGKILAKNIQYF. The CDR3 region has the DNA TGTGCCAGCAGCTTAGAAGGCCTGTCGGGGGGGAAAATTCTAGCCAAAAACATTCAGTACTTC.

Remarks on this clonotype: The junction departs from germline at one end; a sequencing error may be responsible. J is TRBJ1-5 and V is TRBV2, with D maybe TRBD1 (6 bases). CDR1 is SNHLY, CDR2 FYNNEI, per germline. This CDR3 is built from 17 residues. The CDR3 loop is CTSSEGSGAGSNQPQHF. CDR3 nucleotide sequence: TGTACCAGCAGTGAAGGATCGGGGGCCGGGAGCAATCAGCCCCAGCATTTT.

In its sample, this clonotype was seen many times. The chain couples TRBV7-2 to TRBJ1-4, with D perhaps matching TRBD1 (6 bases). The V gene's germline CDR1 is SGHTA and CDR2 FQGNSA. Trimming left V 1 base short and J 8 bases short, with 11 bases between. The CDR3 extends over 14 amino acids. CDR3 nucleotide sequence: TGTGCCAGCAGCTTAGGGGGGGCTGAGGAAAAACTGTTTTTT. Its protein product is CASSLGGAEEKLFF. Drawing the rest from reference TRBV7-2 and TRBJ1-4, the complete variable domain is GAGVSQSPSNKVTEKGKDVELRCDPISGHTALYWYRQSLGQGLEFLIYFQGNSAPDKSGLPSDRFSAERTGGSVSTLTIQRTQQEDSAVYLCASSLGGAEEKLFFGSGTQLSVL.

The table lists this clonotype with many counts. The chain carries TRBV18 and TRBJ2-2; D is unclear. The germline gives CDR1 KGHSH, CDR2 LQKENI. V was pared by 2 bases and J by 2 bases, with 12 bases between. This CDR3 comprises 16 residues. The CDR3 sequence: CASSPMSMLNTGELFF. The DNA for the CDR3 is TGTGCCAGCTCACCAATGTCTATGCTTAACACCGGGGAGCTGTTTTTT. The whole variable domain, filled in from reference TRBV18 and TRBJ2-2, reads NAGVMQNPRHLVRRRGQEARLRCSPMKGHSHVYWYRQLPEEGLKFMVYLQKENIIDESGMPKERFSAEFPKEGPSILRIQQVVRGDSAAYFCASSPMSMLNTGELFFGEGSRLTVL.

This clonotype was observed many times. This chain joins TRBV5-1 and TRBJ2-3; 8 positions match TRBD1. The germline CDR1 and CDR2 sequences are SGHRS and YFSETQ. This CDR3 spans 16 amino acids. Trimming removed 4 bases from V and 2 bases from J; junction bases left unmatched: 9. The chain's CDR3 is CASSTDRGAATDTQYF. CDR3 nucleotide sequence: TGCGCCAGCAGCACCGACAGGGGTGCCGCCACAGATACGCAGTATTTT.

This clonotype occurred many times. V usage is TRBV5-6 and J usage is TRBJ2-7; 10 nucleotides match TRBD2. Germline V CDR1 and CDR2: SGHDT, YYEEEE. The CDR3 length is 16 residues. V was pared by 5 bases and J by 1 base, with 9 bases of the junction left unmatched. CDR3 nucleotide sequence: TGTGCCAGCAGACGGCTAGCGGGGGCATATTCCTACGAGCAGTACTTC. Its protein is CASRRLAGAYSYEQYF. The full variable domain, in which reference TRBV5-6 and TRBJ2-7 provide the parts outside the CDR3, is DAGVTQSPTHLIKTRGQQVTLRCSPKSGHDTVSWYQQALGQGPQFIFQYYEEEERQRGNFPDRFSGHQFPNYSSELNVNALLLGDSALYLCASRRLAGAYSYEQYFGPGTRLTVT.

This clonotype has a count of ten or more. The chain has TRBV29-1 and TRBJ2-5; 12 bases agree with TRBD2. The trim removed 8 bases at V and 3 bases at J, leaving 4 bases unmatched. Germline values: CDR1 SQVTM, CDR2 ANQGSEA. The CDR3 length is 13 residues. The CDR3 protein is CSIWTSGEETQYF. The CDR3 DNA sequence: TGCAGCATTTGGACTAGCGGGGAAGAGACCCAGTACTTC.